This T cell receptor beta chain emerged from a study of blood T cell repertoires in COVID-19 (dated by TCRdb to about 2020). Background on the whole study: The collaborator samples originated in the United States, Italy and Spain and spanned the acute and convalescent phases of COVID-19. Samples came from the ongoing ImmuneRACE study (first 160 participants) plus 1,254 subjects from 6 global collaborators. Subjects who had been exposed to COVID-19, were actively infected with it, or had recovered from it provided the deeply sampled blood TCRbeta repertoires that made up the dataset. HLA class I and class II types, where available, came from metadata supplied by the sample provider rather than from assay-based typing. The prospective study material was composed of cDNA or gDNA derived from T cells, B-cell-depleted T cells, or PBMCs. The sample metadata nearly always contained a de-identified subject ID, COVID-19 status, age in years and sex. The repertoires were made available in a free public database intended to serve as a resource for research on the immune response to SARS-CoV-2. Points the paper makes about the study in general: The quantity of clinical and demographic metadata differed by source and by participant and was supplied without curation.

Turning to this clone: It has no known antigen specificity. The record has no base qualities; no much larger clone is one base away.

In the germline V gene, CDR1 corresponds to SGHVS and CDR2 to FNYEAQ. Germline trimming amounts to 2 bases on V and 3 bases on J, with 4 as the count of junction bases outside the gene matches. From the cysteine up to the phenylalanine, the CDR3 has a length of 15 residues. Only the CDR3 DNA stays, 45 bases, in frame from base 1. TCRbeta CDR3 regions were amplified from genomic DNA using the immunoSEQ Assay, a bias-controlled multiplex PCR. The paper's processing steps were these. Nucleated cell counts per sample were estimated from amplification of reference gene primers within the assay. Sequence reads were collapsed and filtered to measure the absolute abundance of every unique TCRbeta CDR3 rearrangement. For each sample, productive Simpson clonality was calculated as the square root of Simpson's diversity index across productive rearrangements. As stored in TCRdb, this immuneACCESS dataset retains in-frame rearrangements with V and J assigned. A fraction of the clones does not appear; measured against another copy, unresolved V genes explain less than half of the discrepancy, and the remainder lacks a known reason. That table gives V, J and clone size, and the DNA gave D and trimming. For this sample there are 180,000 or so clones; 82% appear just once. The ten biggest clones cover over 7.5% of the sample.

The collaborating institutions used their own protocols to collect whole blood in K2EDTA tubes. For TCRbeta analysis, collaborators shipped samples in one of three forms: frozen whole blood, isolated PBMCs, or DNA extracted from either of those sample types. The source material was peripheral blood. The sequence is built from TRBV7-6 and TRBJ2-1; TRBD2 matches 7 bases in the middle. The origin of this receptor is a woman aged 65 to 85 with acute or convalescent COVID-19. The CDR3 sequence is CASSLSGGGYNEQFF. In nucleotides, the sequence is TGTGCCAGCAGCTTAAGCGGCGGGGGCTACAATGAGCAGTTCTTC.